The subject of this entry is one TCR beta chain. It has no known antigen specificity. The input lacks base qualities; no much larger clone sits a single base away. These data come from a study of shared clonotypes between healthy human individuals (TCRdb year 2020). About the full investigation: The cohort comprised a couple of women and a few men aged 18 to 49 years. To estimate repertoire size and how much clonotype sharing occurs between individuals, the study deeply sequenced the blood TCR repertoires of about five healthy adults. Leukapheresis yielded between about 0.9 and 8.9 billion PBMCs per donor. For each donor, CD4 naive and CD4 memory were each run on three plates, CD8 naive on two plates, and CD8 memory on one plate. To increase sequencing depth and limit assay-specific biases, TCR repertoire library preparation and sequencing were carried out by different laboratories using diverse techniques.

Using the deep immunoSEQ assay, multiplex PCR amplified TCR CDR3 regions from genomic DNA. Extracted genomic DNA from each cell subset was distributed evenly across all wells of several immunoSEQ 96-well plates, and each plate was treated as a replicate. For sorted subsets, approximately 210 ng genomic DNA, equal to 30,000 to 35,000 T cell genomes, was loaded into each replicate PCR. Purified libraries were quantified with a Qubit 3.0 fluorometer, sized on a Bioanalyzer 2100, and re-quantified with the KAPA Library Quantification kit. Each immunoSEQ 96-well plate was sequenced on its own single-read 150-cycle Illumina NextSeq 550 flow cell. The original methods were these. Because the immunoSEQ output included only junctional sequences and no quality scores, the filtering could not be the same as the filtering used for full-length reads. To assign V/J genes and CDR3, sequences were annotated using PyIR, a Python wrapper for IgBLAST v1.9, with IMGT germline references. Reads were filtered out if the reads had weak V/J assignments (E-value above 1e-6), no CDR3, stop codons, out-of-frame junctions, or ambiguous translated residues. V3J clonotypes were defined as sequences sharing an identical inferred V gene, J gene, and CDR3 amino acid sequence. The percentage overlap between two repertoires was calculated by dividing the number of shared unique clonotypes by the size of the smaller repertoire. Repertoire richness was assessed with RTK rarefaction, the Chao1 estimator, and Recon v2.1 estimates of unobserved clonotypes. For all TCRbeta clonotypes obtained by the gDNA method from a few donors, generation probabilities were computed with OLGA. TCRdb took over this immuneACCESS table, retaining in-frame rearrangements with V and J assigned. Such tables are incomplete; in checked studies, under half of the missing clones stem from an unresolved V gene, and the remainder is unexplained. D and trimming were read from the DNA, whereas the V and J calls and clone size are those reported in that table. Here the sample has roughly 810,000 clones; about 96% occur a single time. Of the sample, less than 0.25% falls within the top ten clones.

For the CD8 naive samples, CD45RO-negative cells were positively selected for CCR7, yielding a CD45RA+CCR7+ population from which TemRA cells were excluded. Healthy HIV-negative adults with no recently reported acute infections or vaccinations were included as donors. Every donor was a Caucasian adult living in Nashville, Tennessee, USA. Blood was obtained by leukapheresis, after which PBMCs were separated by Ficoll-Histopaque density gradient centrifugation and cryopreserved in liquid nitrogen vapor phase. Analytical flow cytometry was used to check the purity and quantity of every magnetically sorted T cell population. From each sorted fraction, genomic DNA was isolated and quantified by UV absorbance on a Nanodrop 2000c. CDR1 is given as SGHAT and CDR2 as FQNNGV, both from the germline V gene. V loses 5 bases, J loses 4 bases, and the germline ends lie 9 bases apart. The CDR3 runs 12 amino acids, cysteine and phenylalanine included. Only the CDR3 DNA stays, 36 bases, in frame from base 1.

The paper's findings and limits, for the study overall: Rarefaction of sorted-subset datasets indicated incomplete sequencing despite the large sequencing depth. Naive subsets generally had larger estimated clonotype richness than memory subsets did. Pairwise subsampling indicated that sequencing depth was expected to affect the degree of clonotype sharing among donors. Higher generation probabilities were observed for clonotypes shared by all four sorted-subset donors than for non-shared clonotypes. Sampling was restricted to blood, and TCR repertoires in tissues likely differ from the TCR repertoires found in blood. Because the study included a small number of donors, the genetic and exposure-history diversity represented was limited. Approximately 5% of naive CD4, around 3.5% of naive CD8, approximately 2% of memory CD4, and around 0.4% of memory CD8 clonotypes were shared across a handful of donors.

The sequenced sample consisted of naive CD8+ T cells sorted from blood. Taken with the paper, the label for cell subset or site translates to: CD45RA+CCR7+. The sequence is built from TRBV11-2 and TRBJ2-7, with no confidently assigned D gene. The TCR originated in a man aged 25-45 years in good health. CDR3 loop: CASSVLPYEQYF. In nucleotide form, the sequence is TGTGCCAGCAGCGTCTTGCCATACGAGCAGTACTTC.